This is a list of T cell receptor beta chains from one sample in a study of T-cell reconstitution after alpha-beta-depleted transplantation in children. TCRdb analysed the PCR reads with MiXCR anew, one entry per CDR3 protein. The data hold hundreds of thousands of distinct CDR3 sequences, with roughly 17% observed a single time. The sequencing here drew on PBMCs, mostly from graft donor cells, taken 360 days after TCRalphabeta/CD19-depleted stem cell transplant. The receptor source for this set is a boy younger than two who had a stem cell transplant for Wiskott-Aldrich syndrome, so the T cells may come from the graft donor. The conserved cysteine and the conserved F or W are not part of the CDR3 here. Fields, in order: V gene, CDR3 length, CDR3 protein.

>TRBV30|12
AWSVLSGQETQY
>TRBV5-5|12
ASSLWARDQPQH
>TRBV10-3|14
AISESVLAGRNEQF
>TRBV12-3/TRBV12-4|11
ASSTGTSRTQY
>TRBV11-2|11
ASSSTVNYGYT
>TRBV28|14
ASSQPRGWYTDRQY
>TRBV10-2|13
ASSKAGIPLETQY
>TRBV5-1|15
ASSLATGGGYNTEAF
>TRBV27|13
ASSPKPGPSETQY
>TRBV11-3|14
ASSLGGTAIIGGYT
>TRBV18|16
ASSLTTPGQNSNQPQH
>TRBV7-9|15
ASSSLRTSGLYNEQF
>TRBV15|15
ATSREKPSDWSNEQF
>TRBV7-8|14
ASSLGGGANTGELF
>TRBV5-1|13
ASSPRQCSSYEQY
>TRBV4-3|16
ASSQLVGEFLKRTEQF
>TRBV24-1|15
ATSDPLERENTGELF
>TRBV20-1|10
SARTGPETQY
>TRBV20-1|12
SARDASPKETQY
>TRBV5-1|12
ASRLVGSSYEQY
>TRBV7-9|15
ASSPPVSGKSDNEQF
>TRBV12-3/TRBV12-4|11
ASREGNTDTQY
>TRBV12-3/TRBV12-4|14
ASSFNPYTGGGGYT
>TRBV2|10
ASSPRYNEQF